This TCR beta chain was captured in a study of T cells in Graves' hyperthyroidism and ophthalmopathy. The study, taken as a whole, reports: Blood held most thyroid clonotypes expanded above 0.001 frequency. The authors' 13 V-J model separated ophthalmopathy from stable hyperthyroidism.

This clonotype was picked up many times. Its antigen is currently unknown. Researchers took RNA transcripts and amplified the TCR beta CDR3 regions from them. Researchers ran a first-round RT-PCR on the TCR CDR3 using the HTBI primer set. TCRdb recomputed calls from the multiplex PCR reads with MiXCR, one row per CDR3 protein. The sample comprises approximately 610,000 distinct CDR3 sequences, approximately 14% of which are singletons, and around 4.5% rests with the top ten. The diagnoses drew upon clinical symptoms, serum thyroxine and TRAb, thyroid ultrasound and orbital computed tomography. The clonotype was recovered from a woman in her 40s with Graves' ophthalmopathy. Sample: blood.

The CDR3 loop is CASSETSGSVEQYF. Here the CDR3 DNA reads TGTGCCAGCAGTGAAACTAGCGGGAGTGTCGAGCAGTACTTC. The chain is built from TRBV6-1 and TRBJ2-7, with 11 bases that match TRBD2. The CDR3 length is 14 residues. V shed 2 bases, J shed 6 bases, and the junction held 3 bases outside the gene matches. Germline V lookup: CDR1 MNHNS, CDR2 SASEGT.